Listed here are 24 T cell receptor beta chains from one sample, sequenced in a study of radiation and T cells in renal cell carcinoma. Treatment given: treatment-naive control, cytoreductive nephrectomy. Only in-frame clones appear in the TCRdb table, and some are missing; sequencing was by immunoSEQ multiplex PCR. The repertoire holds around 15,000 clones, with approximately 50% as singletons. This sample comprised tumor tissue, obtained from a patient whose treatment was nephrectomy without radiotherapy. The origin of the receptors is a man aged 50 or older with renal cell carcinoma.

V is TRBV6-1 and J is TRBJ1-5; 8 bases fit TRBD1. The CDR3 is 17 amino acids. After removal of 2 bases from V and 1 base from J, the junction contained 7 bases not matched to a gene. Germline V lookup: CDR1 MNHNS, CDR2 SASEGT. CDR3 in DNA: TGTGCCAGCAGTGAACCATGGACAGGGAGCAGCAATCAGCCCCAGCATTTT. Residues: CASSEPWTGSSNQPQHF.

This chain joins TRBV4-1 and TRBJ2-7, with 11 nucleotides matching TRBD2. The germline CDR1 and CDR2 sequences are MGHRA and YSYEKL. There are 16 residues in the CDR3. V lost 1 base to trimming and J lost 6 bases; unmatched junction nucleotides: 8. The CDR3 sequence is CASSQVGASGGTEQYF. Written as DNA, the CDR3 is TGCGCCAGCAGCCAAGTCGGGGCTAGCGGGGGGACCGAGCAGTACTTC.

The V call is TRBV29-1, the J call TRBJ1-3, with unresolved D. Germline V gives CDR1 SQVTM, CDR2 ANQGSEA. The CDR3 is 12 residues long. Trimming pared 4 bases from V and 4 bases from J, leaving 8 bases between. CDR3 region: CSVAATGNTIYF. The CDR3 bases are TGCAGCGTTGCCGCTACCGGAAACACCATATATTTT. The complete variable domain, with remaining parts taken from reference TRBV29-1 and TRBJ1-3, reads SAVISQKPSRDICQRGTSLTIQCQVDSQVTMMFWYRQQPGQSLTLIATANQGSEATYESGFVIDKFPISRPNLTFSTLTVSNMSPEDSSIYLCSVAATGNTIYFGEGSWLTVV.

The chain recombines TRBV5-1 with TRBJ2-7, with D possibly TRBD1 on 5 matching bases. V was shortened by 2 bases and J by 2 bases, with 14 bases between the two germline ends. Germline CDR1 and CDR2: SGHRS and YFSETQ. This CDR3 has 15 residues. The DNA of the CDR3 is TGCGCCAGCAGCTTTGGTCGAACAGGCCCCTACGAGCAGTACTTC. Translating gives CASSFGRTGPYEQYF. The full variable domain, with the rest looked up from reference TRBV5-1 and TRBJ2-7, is KAGVTQTPRYLIKTRGQQVTLSCSPISGHRSVSWYQQTPGQGLQFLFEYFSETQRNKGNFPGRFSGRQFSNSRSEMNVSTLELGDSALYLCASSFGRTGPYEQYFGPGTRLTVT.

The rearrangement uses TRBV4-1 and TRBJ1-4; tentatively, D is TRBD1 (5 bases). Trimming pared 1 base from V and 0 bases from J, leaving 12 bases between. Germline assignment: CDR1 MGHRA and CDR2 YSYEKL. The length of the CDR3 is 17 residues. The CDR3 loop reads CASSQGQGAATNEKLFF. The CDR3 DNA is TGCGCCAGCAGCCAAGGGCAGGGTGCCGCAACTAATGAAAAACTGTTTTTT.

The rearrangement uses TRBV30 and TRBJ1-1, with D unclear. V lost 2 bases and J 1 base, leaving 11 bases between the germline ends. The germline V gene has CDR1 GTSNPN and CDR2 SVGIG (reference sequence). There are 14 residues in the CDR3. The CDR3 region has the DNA TGTGCCTGGAGTATGGTGGCCGCGAACACTGAAGCTTTCTTT. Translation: CAWSMVAANTEAFF.

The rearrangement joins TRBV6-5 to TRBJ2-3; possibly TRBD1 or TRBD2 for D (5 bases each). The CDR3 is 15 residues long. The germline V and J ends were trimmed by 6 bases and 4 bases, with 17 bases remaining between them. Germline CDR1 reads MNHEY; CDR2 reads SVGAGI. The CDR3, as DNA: TGTGCCAGCAGCCCCGGCCGGGGCGGGTCAGATACGCAGTATTTT. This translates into CASSPGRGGSDTQYF.

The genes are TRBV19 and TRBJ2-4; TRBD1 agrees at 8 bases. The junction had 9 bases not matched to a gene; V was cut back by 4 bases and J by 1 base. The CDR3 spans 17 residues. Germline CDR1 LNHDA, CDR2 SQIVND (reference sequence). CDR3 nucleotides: TGTGCCAGTAGTACAAATACAGGGGGTGTCGCCAAAAACATTCAGTACTTC. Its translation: CASSTNTGGVAKNIQYF.

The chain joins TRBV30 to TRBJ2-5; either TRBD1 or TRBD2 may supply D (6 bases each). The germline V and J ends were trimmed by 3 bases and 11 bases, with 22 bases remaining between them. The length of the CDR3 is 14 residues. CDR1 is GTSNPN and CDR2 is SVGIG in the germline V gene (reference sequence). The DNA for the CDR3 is TGTGCCTGGAGGCCCCCGGGGGCGGGAAGGGAGCAGTACTTC. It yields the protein CAWRPPGAGREQYF.

CDR3 sequence reads: CASSFATGVGNGYTF. CDR3 nucleotides: TGTGCCAGCAGTTTCGCGACAGGGGTGGGAAATGGCTACACCTTC. The gene calls are TRBV6-5 and TRBJ1-2; TRBD1 matches at 8 bases. Germline V gene data show CDR1 as MNHEY and CDR2 as SVGAGI. The CDR3 is 15 residues long. The V and J ends lost 4 bases and 6 bases, in that order; junction bases with no gene match: 10.

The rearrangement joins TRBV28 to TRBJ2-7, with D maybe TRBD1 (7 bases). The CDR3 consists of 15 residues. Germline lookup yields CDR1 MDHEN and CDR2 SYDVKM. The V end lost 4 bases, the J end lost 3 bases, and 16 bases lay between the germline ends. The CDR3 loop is CASSSTRRDSYEQYF. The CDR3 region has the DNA TGTGCCAGCAGTTCCACTCGGAGGGACAGCTACGAGCAGTACTTC. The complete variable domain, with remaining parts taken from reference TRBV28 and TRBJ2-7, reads DVKVTQSSRYLVKRTGEKVFLECVQDMDHENMFWYRQDPGLGLRLIYFSYDVKMKEKGDIPEGYSVSREKKERFSLILESASTNQTSMYLCASSSTRRDSYEQYFGPGTRLTVT.

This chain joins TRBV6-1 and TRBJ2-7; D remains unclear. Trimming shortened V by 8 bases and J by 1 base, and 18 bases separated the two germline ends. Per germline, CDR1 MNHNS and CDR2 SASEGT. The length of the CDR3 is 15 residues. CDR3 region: CASSRSPAESYEQYF. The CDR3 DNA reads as TGTGCCAGCTCTCGGTCCCCGGCCGAGTCCTACGAGCAGTACTTC.

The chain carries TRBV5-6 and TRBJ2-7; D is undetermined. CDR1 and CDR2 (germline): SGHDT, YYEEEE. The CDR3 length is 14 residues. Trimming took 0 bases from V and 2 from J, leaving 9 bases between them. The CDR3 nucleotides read TGTGCCAGCAGCTTGGTTGGGGTTCCCTACGAGCAGTACTTC. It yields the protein CASSLVGVPYEQYF.

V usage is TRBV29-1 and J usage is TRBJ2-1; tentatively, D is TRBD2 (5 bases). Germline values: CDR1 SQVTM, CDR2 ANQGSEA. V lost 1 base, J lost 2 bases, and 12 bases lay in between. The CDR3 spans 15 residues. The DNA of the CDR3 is TGCAGCGTTGAAGGGACTTTGTCTGCCTACAATGAGCAGTTCTTC. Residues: CSVEGTLSAYNEQFF.

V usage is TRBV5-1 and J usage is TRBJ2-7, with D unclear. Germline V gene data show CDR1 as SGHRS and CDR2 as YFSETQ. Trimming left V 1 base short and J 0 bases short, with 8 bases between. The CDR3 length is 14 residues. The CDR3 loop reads CASSLRIDSYEQYF. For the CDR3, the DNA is TGCGCCAGCAGCTTGAGGATCGACTCCTACGAGCAGTACTTC.

The CDR3 loop reads CASSIGGGRSSYNEQFF. The CDR3 region has the DNA TGTGCCAGCAGTATCGGCGGGGGGCGGAGCTCCTACAATGAGCAGTTCTTC. The V and J genes are TRBV5-4 and TRBJ2-1; TRBD2 aligns across 8 bases. This CDR3 spans 17 amino acids. Germline lookup yields CDR1 SGHNT and CDR2 YYREEE (reference sequence). The trim removed 5 bases at V and 0 bases at J, leaving 10 bases unmatched.

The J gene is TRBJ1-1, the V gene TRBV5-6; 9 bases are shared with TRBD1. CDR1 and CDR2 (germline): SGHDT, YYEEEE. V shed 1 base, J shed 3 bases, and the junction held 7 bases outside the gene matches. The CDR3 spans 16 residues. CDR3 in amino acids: CASSLTTGGWDTEAFF. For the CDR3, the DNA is TGTGCCAGCAGCTTGACGACAGGGGGATGGGACACTGAAGCTTTCTTT.

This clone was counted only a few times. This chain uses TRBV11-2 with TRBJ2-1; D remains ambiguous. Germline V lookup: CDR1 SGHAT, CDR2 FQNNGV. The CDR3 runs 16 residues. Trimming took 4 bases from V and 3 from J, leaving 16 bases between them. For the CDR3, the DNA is TGTGCCAGCAGCTCTCTGAGGAACACCGTCTACAATGAGCAGTTCTTC. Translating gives CASSSLRNTVYNEQFF.

CDR3 sequence (DNA): TGTGCCAGCAGTGAGTTTGGGGGGTACACTGAAGCTTTCTTT. Its translation: CASSEFGGYTEAFF. V gene TRBV25-1 combines with J gene TRBJ1-1, with D tentatively TRBD1 (5 bases). The CDR3 extends over 14 amino acids. Trimming left V 3 bases short and J 3 bases short, with 11 bases between. CDR1 is MGHDK, CDR2 SYGVNS, per germline.

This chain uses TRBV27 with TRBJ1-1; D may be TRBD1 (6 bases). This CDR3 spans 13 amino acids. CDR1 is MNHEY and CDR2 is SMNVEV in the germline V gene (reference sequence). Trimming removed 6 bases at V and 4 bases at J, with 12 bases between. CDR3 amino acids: CASRPDRFTEAFF. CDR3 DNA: TGTGCCAGCAGGCCAGACAGGTTCACTGAAGCTTTCTTT.

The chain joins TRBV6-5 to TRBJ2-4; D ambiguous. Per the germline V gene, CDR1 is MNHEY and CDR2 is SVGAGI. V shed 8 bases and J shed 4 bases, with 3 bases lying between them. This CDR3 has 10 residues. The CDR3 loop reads CASRKNIQYF. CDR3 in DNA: TGTGCCAGCCGTAAAAACATTCAGTACTTC.

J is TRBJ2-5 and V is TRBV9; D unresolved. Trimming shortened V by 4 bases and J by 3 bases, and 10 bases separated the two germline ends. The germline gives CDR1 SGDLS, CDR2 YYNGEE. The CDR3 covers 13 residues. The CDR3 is CASSFSREETQYF. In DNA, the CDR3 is TGTGCCAGCAGCTTTTCTAGAGAAGAGACCCAGTACTTC.

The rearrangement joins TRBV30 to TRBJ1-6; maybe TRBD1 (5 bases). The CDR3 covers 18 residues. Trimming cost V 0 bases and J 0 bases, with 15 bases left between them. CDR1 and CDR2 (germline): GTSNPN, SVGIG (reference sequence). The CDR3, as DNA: TGTGCCTGGAGTGTAGGGGCCCACCGGAGCTCCTATAATTCACCCCTCCACTTT. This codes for CAWSVGAHRSSYNSPLHF.

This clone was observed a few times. CDR3 region: CASSQTLKGSPLHF. CDR3 DNA: TGTGCCAGCAGCCAAACCCTCAAGGGTTCACCCCTCCACTTT. This sequence joins TRBV5-8 and TRBJ1-6; D unresolved. The CDR3 is made up of 14 amino acids. Per the germline V gene, CDR1 is SGHTS and CDR2 is YDEGEE. The V and J ends lost 4 bases and 9 bases respectively, with 14 bases between them.